The rows below give T cell receptor beta chains drawn from one sample of a study of cytomegalovirus exposure and HLA in healthy donors. Repertoires were generated with immunoSEQ multiplex PCR, while TCRdb's copy carries only in-frame clones and drops some. The sample shows roughly 200,000 clones, around 88% of them seen only once. What was sequenced was PBMCs. The source of these receptors is a woman in her 30s in good health and CMV-seronegative. CDR3s include the opening cysteine and the closing phenylalanine or tryptophan. A D gene is named only where the DNA matches it firmly. Some rows mark clone size as missing; the rest say once, few, many or name a class of expanded clone.

J | V | size | D | CDR3 | DNA
TRBJ2-5 | TRBV7-9 | few | TRBD1 | CASSLGVSDRDSQYF | TGTGCCAGCAGCTTAGGAGTTTCGGACAGGGATTCCCAGTACTTC
TRBJ1-1 | TRBV4-1 | once | . | CASSQARGSRNTEAFF | TGCGCCAGCAGCCAAGCTCGCGGGTCGAGAAACACTGAAGCTTTCTTT
TRBJ2-1 | TRBV9 | . | TRBD2 | CASSLGTSGSDEQFF | TGTGCCAGCAGCCTTGGGACTAGCGGGAGTGATGAGCAGTTCTTC
TRBJ2-7 | TRBV5-1 | . | . | CASSLLGVGASGEQYF | TGCGCCAGCAGCCTACTAGGGGTGGGGGCGTCGGGGGAGCAGTACTTC
TRBJ2-7 | TRBV9 | . | TRBD1 | CASSVAPTSGGEQYF | TGTGCCAGCAGCGTAGCCCCTACCTCAGGGGGCGAGCAGTACTTC
TRBJ2-3 | TRBV2 | . | TRBD1 | CAALGQGGTDTQYF | TGTGCCGCCTTGGGACAGGGCGGCACAGATACGCAGTATTTT
TRBJ2-2 | TRBV21-1 | . | . | CASSNLAGQRNTGELFF | TGTGCCAGCAGCAACCTCGCGGGGCAACGTAACACCGGGGAGCTGTTTTTT
TRBJ2-1 | TRBV10-2 | . | TRBD2 | CASSGSSGIREQFF | TGCGCCAGCAGCGGGTCTAGCGGGATTCGTGAGCAGTTCTTC
TRBJ2-7 | TRBV5-4 | . | TRBD1 | CASSSGDSYEQYF | TGTGCCAGCAGCTCCGGGGACAGTTACGAGCAGTACTTC
TRBJ2-5 | TRBV6-1 | . | TRBD2 | CASSEGPGRAQYF | TGTGCCAGCAGTGAGGGTCCCGGGAGGGCCCAGTACTTC
TRBJ1-1 | TRBV7-9 | . | . | CASSFGQPPEAFF | TGTGCCAGCAGCTTCGGACAGCCCCCTGAAGCTTTCTTT
TRBJ2-6 | TRBV30 | . | . | CAWTGNSGANVLTF | TGTGCCTGGACAGGGAACTCTGGGGCCAACGTCCTGACTTTC
TRBJ2-2 | TRBV10-1 | . | . | CASSVQPAGELFF | TGCGCCAGCAGTGTCCAACCGGCCGGGGAGCTGTTTTTT
TRBJ2-2 | TRBV19 | . | . | CASSMARAGELFF | TGTGCCAGTAGTATGGCCAGGGCCGGGGAGCTGTTTTTT
TRBJ2-3 | TRBV6-1 | . | TRBD2 | CASSDIAGRSTDTQYF | TGTGCCAGCAGTGATATAGCGGGGCGGAGCACAGATACGCAGTATTTT
TRBJ2-5 | TRBV1 | . | . | CTSSQDVQQETQYF | TGCACCAGCAGCCAAGATGTACAACAAGAGACCCAGTACTTC
TRBJ2-3 | TRBV28 | . | TRBD2 | CASWTRGTDTQYF | TGTGCCAGCTGGACTAGGGGAACAGATACGCAGTATTTT
TRBJ2-7 | TRBV6-1 | . | . | CASSAYSGTGSYEQYF | TGTGCCAGCAGTGCGTATAGCGGGACAGGGTCCTACGAGCAGTACTTC
TRBJ2-6 | TRBV6-1 | . | . | CASMFSGANVLTF | TGTGCCAGTATGTTCTCTGGGGCCAACGTCCTGACTTTC
TRBJ2-5 | TRBV5-1 | . | . | CASSPGDQETQYF | TGCGCCAGCAGCCCCGGAGACCAAGAGACCCAGTACTTC
TRBJ2-7 | TRBV4-1 | . | TRBD1 | CASSQYPGQPAYEQYF | TGCGCCAGCAGCCAGTATCCGGGACAGCCCGCCTACGAGCAGTACTTC
TRBJ2-3 | TRBV5-1 | . | TRBD2 | CASSLAPTSGTDTQYF | TGCGCCAGCAGCTTGGCCCCGACTAGCGGCACAGATACGCAGTATTTT
TRBJ2-7 | TRBV2 | few | . | CASSEQGRSYEQYF | TGTGCCAGCAGTGAACAGGGCCGCTCCTACGAGCAGTACTTC
TRBJ2-7 | TRBV5-5 | . | TRBD1 | CASRLFTGGEQYF | TGTGCCAGCAGACTCTTTACAGGGGGCGAGCAGTACTTC
TRBJ1-2 | TRBV5-1 | few | TRBD1 | CASSLGQGLDYGYTF | TGCGCCAGCAGCTTGGGACAGGGGTTGGACTATGGCTACACCTTC
TRBJ1-5 | TRBV28 | . | . | CASSLWAVNQPQHF | TGTGCCAGCAGTTTATGGGCAGTTAATCAGCCCCAGCATTTT
TRBJ2-4 | TRBV6-1 | . | TRBD1 | CASSERDRAEAKNIQYF | TGTGCCAGCAGTGAACGGGACAGGGCTGAAGCCAAAAACATTCAGTACTTC
TRBJ2-7 | TRBV4-2 | . | . | CASSQEGPGLSYEQYF | TGTGCCAGCAGCCAAGAGGGACCGGGACTGAGCTACGAGCAGTACTTC
TRBJ1-2 | TRBV4-1 | . | . | CASSRTAGGGANYGYTF | TGCGCCAGCAGCCGGACGGCTGGGGGGGGCGCGAACTATGGCTACACCTTC
TRBJ2-2 | TRBV7-6 | . | . | CASSLNTGELFF | TGTGCCAGCAGCCTCAACACCGGGGAGCTGTTTTTT
TRBJ2-1 | TRBV5-1 | . | . | CASSSLTSQDEQFF | TGCGCCAGCAGCTCTCTGACTAGTCAGGATGAGCAGTTCTTC
TRBJ2-2 | TRBV6-1 | . | . | CASTIPGGIGELFF | TGTGCCAGCACCATACCAGGAGGGATCGGGGAGCTGTTTTTT
TRBJ2-5 | TRBV5-1 | . | TRBD2 | CASRVREGRETQYF | TGCGCCAGCAGGGTGAGGGAGGGTCGAGAGACCCAGTACTTC
TRBJ2-3 | TRBV13 | . | . | CASSLTGPNTQYF | TGTGCCAGCAGTCTAACAGGGCCTAATACGCAGTATTTT
TRBJ2-2 | TRBV29-1 | . | . | CSVGAPMNTGELFF | TGCAGCGTGGGGGCGCCAATGAACACCGGGGAGCTGTTTTTT
TRBJ2-3 | TRBV6-1 | . | . | CASRTGQSTDTQYF | TGTGCCAGCAGGACAGGCCAAAGCACAGATACGCAGTATTTT
TRBJ1-3 | TRBV19 | . | . | CASKGRAGTTSGNTIYF | TGTGCCAGTAAGGGGAGGGCAGGAACGACCTCTGGAAACACCATATATTTT
TRBJ2-5 | TRBV9 | . | TRBD2 | CASSPGTSGQETQYF | TGTGCCAGCAGCCCTGGGACTAGCGGGCAAGAGACCCAGTACTTC
TRBJ2-7 | TRBV7-8 | . | . | CATELNNGDVLYEQYF | TGTGCCACCGAATTAAACAACGGGGATGTGCTCTACGAGCAGTACTTC
TRBJ2-2 | TRBV2 | . | TRBD2 | CARGGVTGTNTGELFF | TGTGCCAGGGGAGGGGTAACGGGGACCAACACCGGGGAGCTGTTTTTT
TRBJ2-7 | TRBV5-6 | . | TRBD2 | CASSLLAGVNEQYF | TGTGCCAGCAGCTTACTAGCGGGAGTAAACGAGCAGTACTTC
TRBJ2-7 | TRBV5-1 | . | TRBD1 | CASSSGGTGVYEQYF | TGCGCCAGCAGCTCCGGAGGGACAGGGGTATACGAGCAGTACTTC
TRBJ1-1 | TRBV9 | . | . | CASSPRGRDDTEAFF | TGTGCCAGCAGCCCACGAGGGAGGGACGACACTGAAGCTTTCTTT
TRBJ1-1 | TRBV10-1 | . | . | CASRLGTPPLSNGSEAFF | TGCGCCAGCAGACTTGGGACTCCCCCCCTTAGTAATGGTTCTGAAGCTTTCTTT
TRBJ1-2 | TRBV5-6 | . | . | CASSLRRTYGYTF | TGTGCCAGCAGCTTACGACGGACTTATGGCTACACCTTC
TRBJ2-6 | TRBV19 | . | . | CASSYIRASGANVLTF | TGTGCCAGTAGTTATATCAGGGCTTCTGGGGCCAACGTCCTGACTTTC
TRBJ2-3 | TRBV27 | . | TRBD2 | CASSFIAGGPTDTQYF | TGTGCCAGCAGTTTTATAGCGGGAGGGCCCACAGATACGCAGTATTTT
TRBJ2-2 | TRBV2 | . | TRBD2 | CASIPGGLGTGELFF | TGTGCCAGCATCCCGGGGGGGCTTGGCACCGGGGAGCTGTTTTTT
TRBJ2-7 | TRBV29-1 | . | . | CSVDPGLREQYF | TGCAGCGTTGATCCCGGACTTCGCGAGCAGTACTTC
TRBJ1-1 | TRBV20-1 | . | . | CSAHPWEEAFF | TGCAGTGCGCACCCGTGGGAGGAAGCTTTCTTT
TRBJ2-5 | TRBV15 | . | . | CATSLGQKETQYF | TGTGCCACCAGCTTGGGGCAGAAAGAGACCCAGTACTTC
TRBJ2-1 | TRBV9 | . | . | CASSVAERVEQFF | TGTGCCAGCAGCGTAGCTGAGAGGGTTGAGCAGTTCTTC
TRBJ2-7 | TRBV6-1 | . | . | CASSEGRSYEQYF | TGTGCCAGCAGTGAGGGCAGGTCCTACGAGCAGTACTTC
TRBJ2-7 | TRBV5-6 | . | . | CASSFGVHEQYF | TGTGCCAGCAGCTTCGGGGTCCACGAGCAGTACTTC